The next 18 T cell receptor beta chains were all read from a single sample in a study of blood T cell repertoires in COVID-19. Libraries were prepared by immunoSEQ multiplex PCR; TCRdb keeps only in-frame clonotypes and omits some of them. Among around 260,000 clones listed, approximately 88% were seen once. The specimen sequenced was peripheral blood. The receptor set was obtained from a woman aged 70 to 79 with COVID-19, enrolled during active disease.

The chain employs TRBV28 and TRBJ2-7; 8 bases are shared with TRBD2. From germline, CDR1 is MDHEN and CDR2 SYDVKM. CDR3 size: 14 residues. Germline trimming cut 4 bases from V and 7 bases from J; bases unmatched to any gene: 9. CDR3 DNA sequence: TGTGCCAGCAGTTCACCGGGAGGGCCGGGGGAGCAGTACTTC. Protein sequence: CASSSPGGPGEQYF.

The V and J genes are TRBV7-8 and TRBJ2-1; 12 bases map to TRBD2. With V trimmed by 5 bases and J by 5 bases, 10 bases remained unmatched. Germline assignment: CDR1 SGHVS and CDR2 FQNEAQ. This CDR3 contains 17 residues. The CDR3, as DNA: TGTGCCAGCAGCCGCCGGACTAGCGGGAACCGGAACAATGAGCAGTTCTTC. Protein: CASSRRTSGNRNNEQFF.

The chain is built from TRBV12-3 or TRBV12-4 and TRBJ2-7; tentatively, D is TRBD1 (5 bases). V dropped 5 bases and J dropped 5 bases, with 10 bases sitting between them. CDR3 length: 12 amino acids. CDR3 sequence (DNA): TGTGCCAGCAGTAAAACAGGTCACGAGCAGTACTTC. Translation: CASSKTGHEQYF.

The chain joins TRBV19 to TRBJ2-3; TRBD2 is a possible D gene (7 bases). The CDR3 length is 11 residues. Trimming shortened V by 6 bases and J by 9 bases, and 10 bases separated the two germline ends. Germline V gene data show CDR1 as LNHDA and CDR2 as SQIVND (reference sequence). The CDR3, as DNA: TGTGCCAGTAGAAGGGGGGGGACGCAGTATTTT. Protein product: CASRRGGTQYF.

The chain recombines TRBV7-3 with TRBJ2-3; a possible D gene is TRBD2 (6 bases). The V and J ends lost 6 bases and 0 bases respectively, with 10 bases between them. Germline V gene data show CDR1 as SGHTA and CDR2 as FQGTGA. The CDR3 has 14 amino acids. CDR3 sequence: CASRAGGSTDTQYF. CDR3 nucleotides: TGTGCCAGCAGGGCCGGGGGTAGCACAGATACGCAGTATTTT.

The chain carries TRBV10-3 and TRBJ1-1; no clear D. The CDR3 consists of 13 residues. The V end was cut by 10 bases, the J end by 1 base, with 13 bases between. Germline V gene sequence: CDR1 ENHRY, CDR2 SYGVKD. This CDR3 is CANADKQNTEAFF. The DNA of the CDR3 is TGTGCCAACGCTGACAAACAGAACACTGAAGCTTTCTTT.

The rearrangement joins TRBV4-1 to TRBJ1-5; 8 nucleotides align to TRBD1. Germline CDR1 reads MGHRA; CDR2 reads YSYEKL. J gave up 5 bases and V 4 bases, and 13 bases lay outside the gene matches. This CDR3 region has 17 residues. CDR3: CASSPSQERQGHQPQHF. The CDR3 DNA reads TGCGCCAGCAGCCCATCACAAGAGCGACAGGGGCATCAGCCCCAGCATTTT.

V is TRBV18 and J is TRBJ1-1, with D possibly matching TRBD1 (6 bases). In germline, CDR1 is KGHSH, CDR2 LQKENI. The CDR3 is made up of 13 amino acids. V lost 4 bases and J lost 6, with 12 bases in between. The CDR3 region has the DNA TGTGCCAGCTCACAGGGGGGGCTTCCTGAAGCTTTCTTT. It translates to CASSQGGLPEAFF.

The chain employs TRBV5-1 and TRBJ2-3; TRBD2 might be the D (5 bases). The V gene's germline CDR1 is SGHRS and CDR2 YFSETQ. The CDR3 spans 16 residues. V was cut by 0 bases and J by 1 base, with 12 bases left in between. CDR3 loop: CASSLAPGLGTDTQYF. CDR3 coding DNA: TGCGCCAGCAGCTTGGCCCCGGGATTGGGCACAGATACGCAGTATTTT.

V usage is TRBV6-5 and J usage is TRBJ1-1; D gene ambiguous. The length of the CDR3 is 15 residues. V lost 0 bases and J lost 4, with 12 bases in between. CDR1 MNHEY and CDR2 SVGAGI come from the germline V gene. CDR3 coding DNA: TGTGCCAGCAGTTACTCGAGAGGAGTAGGCACTGAAGCTTTCTTT. Its translation: CASSYSRGVGTEAFF.

In this sample, this clone turned up a few times. The gene calls are TRBV19 and TRBJ1-5, with D perhaps matching TRBD1 (6 bases). This CDR3 is 16 amino acids long. The germline V gene encodes CDR1 LNHDA and CDR2 SQIVND (reference sequence). V was cut by 4 bases and J by 1 base, with 14 bases left in between. The DNA of the CDR3 is TGTGCCAGTAGTACCCTAGGACAGACAAGCAATCAGCCCCAGCATTTT. It codes for CASSTLGQTSNQPQHF.

The rearrangement joins TRBV30 to TRBJ2-7, with 7 bases matching TRBD1. This CDR3 region has 12 residues. CDR1 and CDR2 (germline): GTSNPN, SVGIG (reference sequence). With 1 base clipped from V and 5 bases from J, the junction kept 2 bases outside the gene matches. CDR3: CAWSGQGHEQYF. As DNA, the CDR3 is TGTGCCTGGAGTGGACAGGGTCACGAGCAGTACTTC.

As to this clone: One junction end does not reproduce the germline sequence, and a read error may be involved. The chain uses TRBV3-1 (or the pseudogene TRBV3-2) and TRBJ2-1; D is ambiguous. The CDR3 runs 14 residues. Germline V CDR1 and CDR2: LGHDT, YNNKEL (reference sequence). The CDR3 region has the DNA TGTGCCAGCAGCCAAGTTGGTCCGGGTTTCGGCTCGATCTTC. The encoded protein is CASSQVGPGFGSIF.

The gene calls are TRBV12-3 or TRBV12-4 and TRBJ2-7; D is ambiguous. The CDR3 sequence is 12 residues long. Trimming cost V 5 bases and J 4 bases, with 9 bases left between them. The CDR3 protein is CASSRDMYEQYF. The CDR3 nucleotides are TGTGCCAGCAGTAGAGACATGTACGAGCAGTACTTC.

The chain couples TRBV28 to TRBJ1-1; 10 bases fit TRBD1. The CDR3 has 15 residues. The V gene end was trimmed by 6 bases and the J gene end by 4 bases; junction bases not matched to a gene: 8. CDR1 MDHEN and CDR2 SYDVKM come from the germline V gene. The CDR3 DNA follows: TGTGCCAGCAGCCTTACGGGACAGGGGACCACTGAAGCTTTCTTT. It specifies CASSLTGQGTTEAFF.

CDR3 loop: CATSDLQQYNEQFF. The CDR3 DNA reads TGTGCCACCAGTGATTTGCAACAGTACAATGAGCAGTTCTTC. This rearrangement joins TRBV24-1 to TRBJ2-1; D gene ambiguous. The germline V and J ends were trimmed by 0 bases and 4 bases, with 6 bases remaining between them. CDR1 KGHDR and CDR2 SFDVKD come from the germline V gene. The CDR3 has 14 residues.

The chain links TRBV3-1 (or the pseudogene TRBV3-2) to TRBJ2-7; 8 bases map to TRBD2. This CDR3 spans 14 amino acids. Looked up from germline, CDR1 is LGHDT and CDR2 is YNNKEL (reference sequence). J lost 1 base, V lost 2 bases, and 1 base had no gene match. The DNA for the CDR3 is TGTGCCAGCAGCCAACGGGGGGGTTCCTACGAGCAGTACTTC. Translating gives CASSQRGGSYEQYF.

The chain has TRBV15 and TRBJ2-3, with D possibly being TRBD1 (5 bases). This CDR3 has 14 amino acids. Germline CDR1 LNHNV, CDR2 YYDKDF (reference sequence). Trimming removed 4 bases at V and 2 bases at J, with 10 bases between. The CDR3 protein is CATSTWGSTDTQYF. The DNA of the CDR3 is TGTGCCACCAGCACCTGGGGCTCCACAGATACGCAGTATTTT.